This T cell receptor (beta chain) was profiled in a study of beta chain features in type 1 diabetes (dated by TCRdb to 2017 to 2018). With regard to the full study: Mean age, gender distribution, total cell number and subset yield did not differ between patients and healthy donors. Across all samples, 107,917,701 sorted cells were examined, and cell number per subset correlated strongly with RNA yield. In the study, TCRB repertoires of sorted circulating CD4+ T cell subsets from recently diagnosed type 1 diabetes patients were compared with those of matched healthy donors. Whereas all 30 or so donors provided naive and central memory subsets, regulatory and stem cell-like memory subsets were isolated from just 8 patients and roughly eight healthy donors.

A single peripheral blood draw of about 116 mL on average was collected from each donor into heparinised tubes. Naive, central memory, regulatory and stem cell-like memory CD4+ T cells were sorted on a BD FACSAria II using a panel including CD45RO, CCR7, CD25, CD127, CD95 and CD27. Purity was above 95% for every sorted population. PBMCs were isolated immediately by Lymphoprep density gradient centrifugation and stained directly without culture. So that batch effects would be minimized, each experiment stained and sorted samples in pairs, pairing one healthy donor with one patient. Study-wide findings and limitations: HLA sub-analyses involved small numbers of individuals, so any influence of HLA type on TCRB rearrangement remained unresolved. Because cDNA was sequenced instead of genomic DNA, highly expressing activated cells could be over-represented, though the groups showed no difference in activation or CD3 levels. Shorter templates might have been favored by PCR, but patient and control samples were amplified and corrected together, so both groups would have been affected equally by any skew. At VDJ recombination sites, patients with type 1 diabetes made fewer insertions and deleted more nucleotides, a pattern implying thymic rearrangement abnormalities. Naive, central memory and regulatory TCRB repertoires appeared more similar among patients than among healthy donors. In all four CD4+ subsets, TCRB CDR3 length was moderately but significantly shorter in type 1 diabetes patients.

Including cysteine and phenylalanine, the CDR3 has 15 amino acids. Here the CDR3 DNA is all that survives: 45 bases in frame from base 1. V lost 6 bases and J lost 4 bases; the stretch between them is 19 bases long. The germline V gene provides CDR1 MNHEY and CDR2 SVGAGI. The entire amount of isolated RNA was reverse transcribed using the High Capacity cDNA Reverse Transcription Kit, so the sequenced TCRB transcripts were expressed ones. Deep immunoSEQ sequencing was performed on naive, central memory and regulatory T cell samples, with an average of around 3.4 million total reads per sample. After sorted cells were lysed in RLT buffer, RNA was extracted with DNase-treated RNeasy Micro or Mini kits, with the choice depending on cell number. To prevent cross-contamination, each cell subset was processed individually, whereas patient and healthy donor samples were processed jointly. Using the immunoSEQ multiplex PCR, TCRB sequences were amplified from cDNA into 87-bp fragments spanning the CDR3 region. Amplicons were sequenced on the Illumina HiSeq platform. On the study's bioinformatics: PCR bias was corrected computationally using synthetic template baselines, and reads within Hamming distance 2 were collapsed, with unmergeable singletons discarded. By aligning reads against IMGT, V, D and J genes, CDR3 length, and insertions or deletions at six rearrangement sites were assigned. Within each subset, clonotype counts were normalized to the number of sorted cells before true diversity and Gini coefficients were calculated with the tcR R package. Repertoire sharing was quantified using the overlap coefficient calculated on TCRB nucleotide sequences. The source is immuneACCESS, and TCRdb retained only in-frame sequences with V and J called. Part of the clones is not carried over; for the studies checked, unresolved V genes explain less than half of this, and the remainder is unexplained. That table gives V, J and clone size, and the DNA gave D and trimming. The table for this sample lists tens of thousands of clones; about 40% of them were counted only once. The ten top clones hold about 1.5% of the sample.

In regard to this clone: It has no known antigen specificity. Base-call qualities are not available, and no considerably larger clone is one nucleotide away.

The specimen sequenced was Tregs from blood. Interpreted using the paper, the cell subset or site label stands for: regulatory CD4+ T cells. This sequence uses TRBV6-5 and TRBJ2-7; the D region possibly corresponds to TRBD1 (6 bases align). The origin of this receptor is a man aged 25-45 years with type 1 diabetes. The nucleotide sequence is TGTGCCAGCAGCCCTGGTTGGACAGCCGCTTACGAGCAGTACTTC. Translated, it reads CASSPGWTAAYEQYF.